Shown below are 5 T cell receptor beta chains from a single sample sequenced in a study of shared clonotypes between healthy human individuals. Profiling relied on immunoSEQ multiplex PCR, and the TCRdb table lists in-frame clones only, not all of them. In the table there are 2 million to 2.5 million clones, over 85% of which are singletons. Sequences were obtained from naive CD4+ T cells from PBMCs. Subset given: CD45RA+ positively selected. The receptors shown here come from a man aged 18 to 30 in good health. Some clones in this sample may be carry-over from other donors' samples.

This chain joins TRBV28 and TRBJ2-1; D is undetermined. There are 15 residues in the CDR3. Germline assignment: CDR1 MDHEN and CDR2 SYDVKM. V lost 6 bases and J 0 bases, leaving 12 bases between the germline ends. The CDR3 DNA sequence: TGTGCCAGCAGCCTCGGCGGCCTCTCCTACAATGAGCAGTTCTTC. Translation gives CASSLGGLSYNEQFF.

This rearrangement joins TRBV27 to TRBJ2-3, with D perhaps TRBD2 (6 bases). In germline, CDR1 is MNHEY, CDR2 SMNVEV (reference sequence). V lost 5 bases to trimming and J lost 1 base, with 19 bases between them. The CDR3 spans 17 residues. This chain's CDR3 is CASSPGAGRSGTDTQYF. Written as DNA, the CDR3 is TGTGCCAGCAGTCCTGGGGCGGGGCGGAGTGGCACAGATACGCAGTATTTT.

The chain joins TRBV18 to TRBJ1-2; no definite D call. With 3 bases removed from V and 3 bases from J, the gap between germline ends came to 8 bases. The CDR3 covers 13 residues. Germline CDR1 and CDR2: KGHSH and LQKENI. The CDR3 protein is CASSPGEDYGYTF. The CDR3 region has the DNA TGTGCCAGCTCACCCGGGGAGGACTATGGCTACACCTTC.

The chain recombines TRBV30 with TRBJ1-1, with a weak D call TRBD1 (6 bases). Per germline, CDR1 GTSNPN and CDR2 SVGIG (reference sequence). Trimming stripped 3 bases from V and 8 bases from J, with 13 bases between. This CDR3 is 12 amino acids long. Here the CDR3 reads CAWSPGGEEAFF. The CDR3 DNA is TGTGCCTGGAGCCCCGGGGGCGAAGAAGCTTTCTTT.

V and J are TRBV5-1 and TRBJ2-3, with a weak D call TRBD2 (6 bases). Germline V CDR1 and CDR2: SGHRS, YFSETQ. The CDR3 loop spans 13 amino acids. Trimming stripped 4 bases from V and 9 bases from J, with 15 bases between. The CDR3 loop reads CASSRDSADTQYF. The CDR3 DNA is TGCGCCAGCAGCAGGGACTCCGCCGACACGCAGTATTTT.